This T cell receptor (beta chain) was captured in a study of shared T cell receptors in the human thymus. The CDR3 consists of 11 residues. Deletions cut 5 bases from V and 5 bases from J, with 3 bases between. CDR1 is LNHNV, CDR2 YYDKDF, per germline (reference sequence). Here immunoSEQ multiplex PCR was the method, and the copy in TCRdb shows in-frame clones only, minus some. This table holds approximately 730,000 clones, 75% to 90% found once. The sample also formed part of further work on human thymus T cells. That work states: Healthy Finnish infants undergoing corrective surgery for congenital heart defects provided the donor material. Apparent bias marked the V and J gene usage of thymic and blood repertoires.

This clonotype was obtained from a girl in the first two years of life with a congenital heart defect. Sequences were obtained from thymocytes. V gene TRBV15 combines with J gene TRBJ2-2, with D uncertain. The CDR3 sequence is CATSSTGELFF. CDR3 nucleotide sequence: TGTGCCACCAGCTCGACCGGGGAGCTGTTTTTT.